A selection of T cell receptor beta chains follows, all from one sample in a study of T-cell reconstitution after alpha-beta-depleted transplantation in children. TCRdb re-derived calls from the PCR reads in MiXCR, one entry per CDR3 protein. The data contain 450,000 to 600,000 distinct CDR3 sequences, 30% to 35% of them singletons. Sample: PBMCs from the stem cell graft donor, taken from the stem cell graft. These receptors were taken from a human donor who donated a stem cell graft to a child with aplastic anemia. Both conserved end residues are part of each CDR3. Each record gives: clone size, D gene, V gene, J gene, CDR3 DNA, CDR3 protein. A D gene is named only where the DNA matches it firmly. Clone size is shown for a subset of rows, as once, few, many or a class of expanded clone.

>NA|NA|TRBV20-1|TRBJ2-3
TGCAGTGCTAGATCGTACTCGCAAGATACGCAGTATTTT
CSARSYSQDTQYF
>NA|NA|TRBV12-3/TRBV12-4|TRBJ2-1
TGTGCCAGCAGCACTAGCTGGGTTGAGCAGTTCTTC
CASSTSWVEQFF
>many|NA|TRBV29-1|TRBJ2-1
TGCAGCGTTGACCGGGCAGGCGATGAGCAGTTCTTC
CSVDRAGDEQFF
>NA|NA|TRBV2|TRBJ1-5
TGTGCCAGCAGTGAATTTAGGGGGTCTAGCAATCAGCCCCAGCATTTT
CASSEFRGSSNQPQHF
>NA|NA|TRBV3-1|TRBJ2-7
TGTGCCAGCAGCCAGAGGGGTGACGAGCAGTACTTC
CASSQRGDEQYF
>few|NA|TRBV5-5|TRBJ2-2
TGTGCCAGCTCCCTTTCCGGGACACTTAACACCGGGGAGCTGTTTTTT
CASSLSGTLNTGELFF
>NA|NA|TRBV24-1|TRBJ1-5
TGTGCCACCAGTGATCAAGGGACGGGGAATCAGCCCCAGCATTTT
CATSDQGTGNQPQHF
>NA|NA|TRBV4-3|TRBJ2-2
TGCGCCAGCAGCCGGGGACTCACCACCGGGGAGCTGTTTTTT
CASSRGLTTGELFF
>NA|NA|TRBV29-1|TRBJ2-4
TGCAGCGCTACGGGGGTCGCTTACCTAGCCAAAAACATTCAGTACTTC
CSATGVAYLAKNIQYF
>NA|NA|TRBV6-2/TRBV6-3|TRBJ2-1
TGTGCCAGCAGTTACGGGGCACCGAGCTCCTACAATGAGCAGTTCTTC
CASSYGAPSSYNEQFF
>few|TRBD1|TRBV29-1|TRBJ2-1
TGCAGCGTTGTGGTCCCGGGACAGGGGGCTTACAATGAGCAGTTCTTC
CSVVVPGQGAYNEQFF
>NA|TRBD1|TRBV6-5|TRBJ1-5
TGTGCCAGCAGTTACTCAGGACAGGGTGGGCAGCCCCAGCATTTT
CASSYSGQGGQPQHF
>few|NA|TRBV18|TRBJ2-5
TGTGCCAGCTCCGGCGGCCTCCGAGAGACCCAGTACTTC
CASSGGLRETQYF
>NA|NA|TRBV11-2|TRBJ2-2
TGTGCCAGCAGCTCGAGGACCGGGCTCGGCGACATAGGCACCGGGGAGCTGTTTTTT
CASSSRTGLGDIGTGELFF
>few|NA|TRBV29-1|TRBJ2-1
TGCAGCGTCGACTATGCTGGCGATGAGCAGTTCTTC
CSVDYAGDEQFF
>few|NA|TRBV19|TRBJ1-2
TGTGCCAGTACCACAAAGGGCTTTGGCTACACCTTC
CASTTKGFGYTF
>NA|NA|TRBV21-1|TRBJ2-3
TGTGCCAGCAGCAAAGGGGCTAGCGGGAGTGCAGATACGCAGTATTTT
CASSKGASGSADTQYF
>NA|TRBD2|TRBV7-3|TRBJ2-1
TGTGCCAGCAGCGCCTTGGCCGGGACTAGCGGCTACAATGAGCAGTTCTTC
CASSALAGTSGYNEQFF
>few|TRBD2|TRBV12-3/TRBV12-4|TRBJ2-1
TGTGCCAGCAGTGGGAGGGAGGGGAGAGCCTCCCCCTACAATGAGCAGTTCTTC
CASSGREGRASPYNEQFF
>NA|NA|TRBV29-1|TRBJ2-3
TGCAGCGTTGGCGGCCCCCCCACAGATACGCAGTATTTT
CSVGGPPTDTQYF
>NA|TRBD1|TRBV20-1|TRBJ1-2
TGCAGTGCTGGGGGACAGTCCTATGGCTACACCTTC
CSAGGQSYGYTF
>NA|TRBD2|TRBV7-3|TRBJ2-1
TGTGCCAGCAGCTTAATGAGGCTAGCGGCGGCGAACAATGAGCAGTTCTTC
CASSLMRLAAANNEQFF
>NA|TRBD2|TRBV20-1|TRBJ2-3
TGCAGTGCTAGAGCGCCACTAGCGGCAGATACGCAGTATTTT
CSARAPLAADTQYF
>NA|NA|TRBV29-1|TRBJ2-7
TGCAGCGTTGAAGATCGACGACTCCACTCCTACGAGCAGTACTTC
CSVEDRRLHSYEQYF
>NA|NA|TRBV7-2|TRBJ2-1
TGTGCCAGCAGCTTAGTGACGTTAAATAATGAGCAGTTCTTC
CASSLVTLNNEQFF
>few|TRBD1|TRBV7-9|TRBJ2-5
TGTGCCAGCAGCTTAGGGACAGGGGTGGTACGGCAAGAGACCCAGTACTTC
CASSLGTGVVRQETQYF
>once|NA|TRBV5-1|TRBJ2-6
TGCGCCAGCAGCTTGACAGTCTCTGGGGCCAACGTCCTGACTTTC
CASSLTVSGANVLTF
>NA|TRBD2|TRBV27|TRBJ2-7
TGTGCCAGCAGTTTTCTTGGGAGGGATAAAGAGCAGTACTTC
CASSFLGRDKEQYF
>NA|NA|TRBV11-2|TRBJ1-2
TGTGCCAGCAGCCGGGTCGGCGGTTCAGGGCTTGATGGCTACACCTTC
CASSRVGGSGLDGYTF
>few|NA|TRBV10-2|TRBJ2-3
TGCGCCTCAATTTCCGGAGATACGCAGTATTTT
CASISGDTQYF
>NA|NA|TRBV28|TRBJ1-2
TGTGCCAGCAGTTTACCCGAGATCAGGTTAGGCTACACCTTC
CASSLPEIRLGYTF
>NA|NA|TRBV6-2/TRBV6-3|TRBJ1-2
TGTGCCAGCAGTTATCAGGGAGCAACCTATGGCTACACCTTC
CASSYQGATYGYTF
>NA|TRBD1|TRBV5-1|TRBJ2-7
TGCGCCAGCAGCGCAGCCGGGACAGGGGCCGAGCAGTACTTC
CASSAAGTGAEQYF
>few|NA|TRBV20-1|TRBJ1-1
TGCAGTGCCAGGAACACACTATCTGAAGCTTTCTTT
CSARNTLSEAFF